This is a list of T cell receptor beta chains from one sample in a study of T cell changes during pregnancy in multiple sclerosis. TCRdb's copy holds only in-frame clones and misses some; the assay was immunoSEQ multiplex PCR. In the table there are around 33,000 clones, 92% of which are singletons. The sample was CD4+ T cells from peripheral blood mononuclear cells, taken after pregnancy. These receptors were taken from a female donor with multiple sclerosis, enrolled in a pregnancy study. CDR3s include the opening cysteine and the closing phenylalanine or tryptophan. The D gene is left open where the match is weak. A clone size is listed for some rows: how often the clone was seen (once, few, many), or a class if it is expanded.

CDR3 | DNA | D | size | J | V
CASSLDVEGDEQYF | TGTGCCAGCAGCTTGGACGTAGAGGGGGACGAGCAGTACTTC | NA | NA | TRBJ2-7 | TRBV5-6
CASRRDSQTHYSNQPQHF | TGTGCCAGCAGACGGGACAGTCAGACTCATTATAGCAATCAGCCCCAGCATTTT | TRBD1 | NA | TRBJ1-5 | TRBV28
CASSIVVLTFYEQYF | TGTGCCAGTAGTATAGTGGTACTAACTTTCTACGAGCAGTACTTC | NA | NA | TRBJ2-7 | TRBV19
CASYSNEKLFF | TGTGCCAGCTATAGCAATGAAAAACTGTTTTTT | NA | NA | TRBJ1-4 | TRBV28
CASSSKQGSDTQYF | TGTGCCAGCAGCTCAAAACAGGGTTCAGATACGCAGTATTTT | NA | NA | TRBJ2-3 | TRBV7-9
CASSVSSTYTEAFF | TGTGCCAGCAGCGTATCTAGTACGTACACTGAAGCTTTCTTT | NA | NA | TRBJ1-1 | TRBV9
CATSRDRPGQTSGNTIYF | TGTGCCACCAGCAGAGATCGGCCAGGGCAGACCTCTGGAAACACCATATATTTT | NA | NA | TRBJ1-3 | TRBV15
CASSRTSGNEQFF | TGTGCCAGCAGCAGGACTAGCGGCAATGAGCAGTTCTTC | TRBD2 | NA | TRBJ2-1 | TRBV27
CASSPGQGHGYGYTF | TGTGCCAGCAGCCCCGGACAGGGGCATGGTTATGGCTACACCTTC | TRBD1 | NA | TRBJ1-2 | TRBV6-6
CASTRDRAGEAFF | TGTGCCAGCACGCGGGACAGGGCTGGTGAAGCTTTCTTT | TRBD1 | NA | TRBJ1-1 | TRBV19
CASSSTGSSANEKLFF | TGCGCCAGCAGCTCTACAGGGTCATCAGCTAATGAAAAACTGTTTTTT | NA | NA | TRBJ1-4 | TRBV5-1
CASSLLAEKAKNIQYF | TGTGCCAGCAGTTTATTAGCTGAAAAAGCCAAAAACATTCAGTACTTC | NA | NA | TRBJ2-4 | TRBV28
CASSLKAAPDRATNYGYTF | TGTGCCAGCAGTTTAAAGGCCGCCCCAGACAGGGCGACTAACTATGGCTACACCTTC | TRBD1 | NA | TRBJ1-2 | TRBV27
CASSLVFGSRGTEAFF | TGTGCCAGCAGTTTAGTGTTCGGAAGTCGGGGCACTGAAGCTTTCTTT | NA | NA | TRBJ1-1 | TRBV28
CASSLGALAGGGYNEQFF | TGTGCCAGCAGCCTAGGGGCCCTAGCGGGGGGCGGGTACAATGAGCAGTTCTTC | TRBD2 | NA | TRBJ2-1 | TRBV7-2
CAWSTRQGRTEAFF | TGTGCCTGGAGTACGAGACAGGGGAGGACTGAAGCTTTCTTT | TRBD1 | NA | TRBJ1-1 | TRBV30
CASSQEFASTNEKLFF | TGTGCCAGCAGCCAAGAGTTCGCGTCAACTAATGAAAAACTGTTTTTT | NA | once | TRBJ1-4 | TRBV4-2
CASSIKAGGQETQYF | TGTGCCAGTAGTATAAAAGCGGGGGGGCAGGAGACCCAGTACTTC | TRBD2 | NA | TRBJ2-5 | TRBV19
CASSLYRGGNIQYF | TGTGCCAGCAGCCTATACAGGGGGGGAAACATTCAGTACTTC | NA | NA | TRBJ2-4 | TRBV7-9
CASRLNYNQPQHF | TGTGCCAGCCGACTGAATTACAATCAGCCCCAGCATTTT | NA | NA | TRBJ1-5 | TRBV6-6
CASSPFGRGATDTQYF | TGTGCCAGCAGCCCCTTTGGGCGGGGGGCCACAGATACGCAGTATTTT | TRBD2 | NA | TRBJ2-3 | TRBV13
CASSRTGPEKLFF | TGTGCCAGCAGCCGGACAGGGCCCGAAAAACTGTTTTTT | TRBD1 | NA | TRBJ1-4 | TRBV11-2
CASSLELGVEAEAFF | TGCGCCAGCAGCTTGGAGCTAGGGGTAGAAGCTGAAGCTTTCTTT | NA | NA | TRBJ1-1 | TRBV5-1
CASSLRQGNNSPLHF | TGTGCCAGCAGCTTAAGACAGGGGAATAATTCACCCCTCCACTTT | TRBD1 | NA | TRBJ1-6 | TRBV7-8
CASSVGGQSNYGYTF | TGTGCCAGCAGCGTAGGTGGACAGAGTAACTATGGCTACACCTTC | NA | NA | TRBJ1-2 | TRBV9
CASSLGDRGLGEQYF | TGTGCCAGCAGCTTGGGGGACAGGGGGCTAGGTGAGCAGTACTTC | TRBD1 | NA | TRBJ2-7 | TRBV5-4
CASSLRTGGKTEAFF | TGTGCCAGCAGCCTACGCACAGGGGGCAAGACTGAAGCTTTCTTT | TRBD1 | NA | TRBJ1-1 | TRBV14
CASSILAGASYEQYF | TGTGCCAGTAGCATTCTAGCGGGGGCTTCCTACGAGCAGTACTTC | TRBD2 | NA | TRBJ2-7 | TRBV19
CASSLEAGGWSPDTQYF | TGCGCCAGCAGCTTGGAGGCAGGGGGCTGGAGCCCAGATACGCAGTATTTT | TRBD1 | NA | TRBJ2-3 | TRBV5-1
CASQETGTQYF | TGTGCCAGCCAAGAAACCGGTACGCAGTATTTT | NA | NA | TRBJ2-3 | TRBV2
CASRRDRTDTQYF | TGTGCCAGCAGGCGGGACCGCACAGATACGCAGTATTTT | NA | NA | TRBJ2-3 | TRBV28
CASSLRPRVGYTF | TGTGCCAGCAGCCTGCGGCCCCGGGTTGGCTACACCTTC | NA | once | TRBJ1-2 | TRBV7-2
CSVKAGALNEQFF | TGCAGCGTTAAAGCGGGAGCGTTAAATGAGCAGTTCTTC | TRBD2 | NA | TRBJ2-1 | TRBV29-1
CASSLGPAGSGELFF | TGTGCCAGCAGCTTAGGTCCCGCGGGGAGCGGGGAGCTGTTTTTT | NA | NA | TRBJ2-2 | TRBV7-7
CASSLTGSNQPQHF | TGTGCCAGCAGCTTGACGGGATCAAATCAGCCCCAGCATTTT | NA | NA | TRBJ1-5 | TRBV5-5
CASSLGQGIGELFF | TGTGCCAGCAGCTTAGGCCAGGGGATCGGGGAGCTGTTTTTT | NA | NA | TRBJ2-2 | TRBV7-3
CASRGANMETQYF | TGTGCCTCCAGGGGGGCTAATATGGAGACCCAGTACTTC | NA | NA | TRBJ2-5 | TRBV30
CATSRPGQSNQPQHF | TGTGCCACCAGCAGGCCGGGACAGAGCAATCAGCCCCAGCATTTT | TRBD1 | NA | TRBJ1-5 | TRBV15
CASSIWTGGPQPQHF | TGTGCCAGTAGTATATGGACAGGGGGGCCTCAGCCCCAGCATTTT | TRBD1 | once | TRBJ1-5 | TRBV19
CASRGSGGANVLTF | TGTGCCAGCAGGGGCTCAGGCGGGGCCAACGTCCTGACTTTC | NA | NA | TRBJ2-6 | TRBV27
CASSLAGPYEQYF | TGTGCCAGTAGTTTAGCAGGGCCCTACGAGCAGTACTTC | NA | once | TRBJ2-7 | TRBV19
CASSMVEDTQYF | TGTGCCAGCAGTATGGTAGAGGATACGCAGTATTTT | NA | NA | TRBJ2-3 | TRBV6-6
CASSPIDYEQYF | TGTGCCAGCAGCCCTATCGACTACGAGCAGTACTTC | NA | once | TRBJ2-7 | TRBV7-2
CASSRGGAVTDTQYF | TGTGCCAGCAGCAGGGGGGGGGCGGTCACAGATACGCAGTATTTT | NA | NA | TRBJ2-3 | TRBV7-2
CASRVTGQDIYGYTF | TGTGCCAGCAGAGTTACGGGACAGGACATCTATGGCTACACCTTC | TRBD1 | once | TRBJ1-2 | TRBV6-6
CASSLGGVSSDTQYF | TGTGCCAGCAGCTTAGGAGGAGTATCTTCGGATACGCAGTATTTT | NA | NA | TRBJ2-3 | TRBV11-1
CASSGSGDTEAFF | TGTGCCAGCAGCGGCTCCGGGGACACTGAGGCTTTCTTT | NA | NA | TRBJ1-1 | TRBV5-4
CASSPFGTAETQYF | TGTGCCAGCAGCCCGTTCGGGACAGCCGAGACCCAGTACTTC | TRBD1 | NA | TRBJ2-5 | TRBV5-4
CASSGGAGANYGYTF | TGTGCCAGCAGTGGAGGGGCGGGAGCTAACTATGGCTACACCTTC | NA | NA | TRBJ1-2 | TRBV7-9
CASSPQASNQPQHF | TGTGCCAGCAGTCCCCAGGCTAGCAATCAGCCCCAGCATTTT | NA | NA | TRBJ1-5 | TRBV2
CASSETSQLLETQYF | TGTGCCAGCAGTGAGACTAGCCAACTTTTGGAGACCCAGTACTTC | TRBD2 | once | TRBJ2-5 | TRBV2
CASSVGGVRTTEAFF | TGTGCCAGCAGTGTAGGGGGGGTGAGGACCACTGAAGCTTTCTTT | NA | NA | TRBJ1-1 | TRBV6-1
CASSNRLGRSSQYF | TGTGCCAGCAGCAATAGGCTAGGCAGATCGAGCCAGTACTTC | NA | NA | TRBJ2-7 | TRBV5-6
CASSLAVGQSGNTIYF | TGTGCCAGCAGCTTGGCAGTTGGTCAGTCTGGAAACACCATATATTTT | NA | NA | TRBJ1-3 | TRBV7-8
CASSVLSGSSLGTDTQYF | TGTGCCAGCAGCGTCCTTAGCGGGAGTTCATTGGGCACAGATACGCAGTATTTT | TRBD2 | NA | TRBJ2-3 | TRBV9